The 2 T cell receptor beta chains below come from one sample, sequenced in a study of identical twins' blood T cells. TCRdb itself ran the 5' RACE reads through MiXCR, one entry per CDR3 protein. The data hold fewer than 450,000 distinct CDR3 sequences, with 28% observed a single time. Material for sequencing was PBMCs. The receptor source for this set is a woman aged 18-49 years in good health.

This clonotype has more than one count but fewer than ten. The CDR3 DNA reads as TGTGCCAGCAGCTTTGACAACTATGGCTACACCTTC. It translates to CASSFDNYGYTF. V usage is TRBV7-9 and J usage is TRBJ1-2; D unclear. CDR1 is SEHNR and CDR2 is FQNEAQ in the germline V gene (reference sequence). The V end lost 3 bases, the J end lost 2 bases, and 4 bases lay between the germline ends. The CDR3 runs 12 residues.

The J gene is TRBJ2-7, the V gene TRBV2, with D tentatively TRBD2 (7 bases). Germline-derived CDR1 and CDR2 are SNHLY and FYNNEI. The V and J ends lost 6 bases and 3 bases respectively, with 21 bases between them. CDR3 length equals 16 residues. The CDR3 DNA follows: TGTGCCAGCAGCGGAATGTGGCGGGGGCCTTTCTACGAGCAGTACTTC. As protein: CASSGMWRGPFYEQYF.